The 19 T cell receptor beta chains listed next were all sequenced from one sample in a study of blood T cell repertoires in COVID-19. Measured with immunoSEQ multiplex PCR; TCRdb has only the in-frame clones, and not every one. This table holds approximately 150,000 clones, roughly 88% found once. Input material: peripheral blood. The receptor set was obtained from a man aged 55 to 69 with active or convalescent COVID-19.

The gene calls are TRBV5-8 and TRBJ1-1; possibly TRBD1 for D (6 bases). Germline V gives CDR1 SGHTS, CDR2 YDEGEE. Trimming cost V 4 bases and J 4 bases, with 11 bases left between them. This CDR3 contains 13 residues. CDR3 DNA sequence: TGTGCCAGCAGCGGCATCAGGGGCACTGAAGCTTTCTTT. Amino acid sequence: CASSGIRGTEAFF.

This sequence joins TRBV5-1 and TRBJ1-1; D is undetermined. The CDR3 covers 13 residues. Trimming pared 2 bases from V and 5 bases from J, leaving 10 bases between. In germline, CDR1 is SGHRS, CDR2 YFSETQ. CDR3 DNA: TGCGCCAGCAGCTTAGAAACTCTGACTGAAGCTTTCTTT. Its protein is CASSLETLTEAFF.

V gene TRBV11-2 combines with J gene TRBJ2-1; 7 bases map to TRBD2. CDR3 length equals 15 residues. Germline-derived CDR1 and CDR2 are SGHAT and FQNNGV. The junction had 6 bases not matched to a gene; V was cut back by 1 base and J by 6 bases. The CDR3 nucleotides read TGTGCCAGCAGCTTAGTTGCGGGAGCTCCCAATGAGCAGTTCTTC. As protein: CASSLVAGAPNEQFF.

The rearrangement links TRBV4-3 to TRBJ2-7, with D possibly TRBD2 on 6 matching bases. Looked up from germline, CDR1 is LGHNA and CDR2 is YSLEER. The V gene lost 1 base and the J gene lost 7 bases, with 14 bases spanning the gap. This CDR3 is built from 14 residues. In DNA, the CDR3 is TGCGCCAGCAGCCAAGGGGCGGGATTGTATGAGCAGTACTTC. This gives the protein CASSQGAGLYEQYF.

The CDR3, as DNA: TGTGCCAGCAGCCTTCGAGAGTCAGGTGAGCAGTTCTTC. This translates into CASSLRESGEQFF. The rearrangement uses TRBV9 and TRBJ2-1; unclear D gene. Trimming shortened V by 4 bases and J by 9 bases, and 14 bases separated the two germline ends. The germline V gene has CDR1 SGDLS and CDR2 YYNGEE. The CDR3 runs to 13 residues.

This clone was recorded a few times. The gene calls are TRBV19 and TRBJ1-5; 7 nucleotides line up with TRBD1. The germline gives CDR1 LNHDA, CDR2 SQIVND (reference sequence). V shed 6 bases, J shed 0 bases, and the junction held 2 bases outside the gene matches. The CDR3 extends over 14 amino acids. Here the CDR3 DNA reads TGTGCCAGTAGGGACAGGTATAGCAATCAGCCCCAGCATTTT. Amino acid sequence: CASRDRYSNQPQHF.

V gene TRBV5-4 combines with J gene TRBJ2-7; 11 bases map to TRBD1. The V gene end was trimmed by 5 bases and the J gene end by 5 bases; junction bases not matched to a gene: 9. CDR1 and CDR2 from the germline V gene are SGHNT and YYREEE (reference sequence). This CDR3 has 15 residues. The CDR3 nucleotides read TGTGCCAGCAGAGGCGGACAGGGGGCTGGGAACGAGCAGTACTTC. This translates into CASRGGQGAGNEQYF.

The sample holds one count of this clone. The chain carries TRBV18 and TRBJ2-2; perhaps TRBD1 as D (5 bases). CDR3 length equals 15 residues. Germline V CDR1 and CDR2: KGHSH, LQKENI. Trimming stripped 2 bases from V and 1 base from J, with 8 bases between. This CDR3 is CASSPGQGNTGELFF. CDR3 nucleotide sequence: TGTGCCAGCTCACCAGGGCAGGGGAACACCGGGGAGCTGTTTTTT.

The chain links TRBV28 to TRBJ2-7, with TRBD1 matching over 9 bases. CDR3 size: 14 residues. Germline V lookup: CDR1 MDHEN, CDR2 SYDVKM. J lost 0 bases, V lost 6 bases, and 3 bases had no gene match. CDR3 amino acids: CASRRQGDSYEQYF. Here the CDR3 DNA reads TGTGCCAGCAGGAGACAGGGGGACTCCTACGAGCAGTACTTC.

The chain recombines TRBV5-1 with TRBJ1-2; TRBD1 agrees at 7 bases. With 1 base clipped from V and 7 bases from J, the junction kept 7 bases outside the gene matches. Germline V gene data show CDR1 as SGHRS and CDR2 as YFSETQ. There are 14 residues in the CDR3. CDR3 nucleotides: TGCGCCAGCAGCTTGTTGGAGGGGGCTGGTGGCTACACCTTC. This gives the protein CASSLLEGAGGYTF. The full variable domain, with the rest looked up from reference TRBV5-1 and TRBJ1-2, is KAGVTQTPRYLIKTRGQQVTLSCSPISGHRSVSWYQQTPGQGLQFLFEYFSETQRNKGNFPGRFSGRQFSNSRSEMNVSTLELGDSALYLCASSLLEGAGGYTFGSGTRLTVV.

J is TRBJ1-1 and V is TRBV4-2, with 9 bases lining up with TRBD1. J lost 4 bases, V lost 4 bases, and 4 bases had no gene match. Germline values: CDR1 LGHNA, CDR2 YNFKEQ. The CDR3 is 14 residues long. The chain's CDR3 is CASSPRQGGTEAFF. The CDR3 DNA follows: TGTGCCAGCAGCCCCCGACAGGGGGGCACTGAAGCTTTCTTT.

The chain employs TRBV6-5 and TRBJ1-4, with 9 bases identical to TRBD1. V shed 8 bases and J 5 bases; nucleotides not matched to a gene: 6. There are 14 residues in the CDR3. Germline assignment: CDR1 MNHEY and CDR2 SVGAGI. The CDR3 reads CASGWTGDNEKLFF. CDR3 in DNA: TGTGCCAGCGGGTGGACAGGGGACAATGAAAAACTGTTTTTT.

The chain uses TRBV27 and TRBJ2-7; 8 bases align to TRBD1. V lost 6 bases and J lost 4; bases outside the gene matches: 5. Germline CDR1 MNHEY, CDR2 SMNVEV (reference sequence). The CDR3 spans 13 residues. CDR3 sequence: CASSGQGLYEQYF. CDR3 DNA sequence: TGTGCCAGCAGCGGACAGGGTCTGTACGAGCAGTACTTC.

The chain has TRBV7-2 and TRBJ2-1; 8 bases are shared with TRBD1. The CDR3 extends over 15 amino acids. V trimming: 3 bases; J trimming: 6 bases; junction bases outside the gene matches: 7. Per the germline V gene, CDR1 is SGHTA and CDR2 is FQGNSA. As DNA, the CDR3 is TGTGCCAGCAGCTTCGGCAGGGGGCCTCTCAATGAGCAGTTCTTC. It translates to CASSFGRGPLNEQFF. Using reference TRBV7-2 and TRBJ2-1 for the parts outside the CDR3, the full variable domain is GAGVSQSPSNKVTEKGKDVELRCDPISGHTALYWYRQSLGQGLEFLIYFQGNSAPDKSGLPSDRFSAERTGGSVSTLTIQRTQQEDSAVYLCASSFGRGPLNEQFFGPGTRLTVL.

The chain is built from TRBV7-3 and TRBJ2-7; 9 positions match TRBD1. Losses at the gene ends were 5 bases for V and 1 base for J; bases not matched to a gene: 6. The CDR3 is 15 residues long. The germline gives CDR1 SGHTA, CDR2 FQGTGA. The CDR3 nucleotides are TGTGCCAGCAGCCGTGGGACAGGGCCTTCCTACGAGCAGTACTTC. Its protein is CASSRGTGPSYEQYF.

CDR3 sequence: CASSPQRNLGYGYTF. The CDR3 DNA follows: TGTGCCAGCTCACCACAGCGGAACCTAGGCTATGGCTACACCTTC. The V and J genes are TRBV18 and TRBJ1-2; D is uncertain. CDR1 is KGHSH, CDR2 LQKENI, per germline. The CDR3 has 15 residues. Between the trimmed V and J ends, which lost 1 base and 4 bases, there was a span of 13 bases.

This chain joins TRBV21-1 and TRBJ2-7; the table's D gene call, TRBD1, was not cross checked with the DNA. TRBV21-1 is labeled a pseudogene. This CDR3 contains 15 residues. The CDR3 sequence: CASSQRQGYDYEQYF. The CDR3 DNA reads TGTGCCAGCAGCCAAAGACAGGGTTACGACTACGAGCAGTACTTC.

The rearrangement uses TRBV18 and TRBJ2-7; maybe TRBD2 (5 bases). CDR3 length equals 14 residues. Trimming left V 3 bases short and J 6 bases short, with 15 bases between. Germline CDR1 and CDR2: KGHSH and LQKENI. CDR3 in DNA: TGTGCCAGCTCACCCCTAGAGACTACCGGCGAGCAGTACTTC. It encodes CASSPLETTGEQYF.

The rearrangement links TRBV28 to TRBJ2-4; maybe TRBD2 (5 bases). Germline V gives CDR1 MDHEN, CDR2 SYDVKM. This CDR3 spans 12 amino acids. Trimming removed 6 bases from V and 11 bases from J, with 14 bases in between. The CDR3 here is CASSQLRGFQYF. The CDR3 bases are TGTGCCAGCAGCCAACTGAGAGGGTTTCAGTACTTC.